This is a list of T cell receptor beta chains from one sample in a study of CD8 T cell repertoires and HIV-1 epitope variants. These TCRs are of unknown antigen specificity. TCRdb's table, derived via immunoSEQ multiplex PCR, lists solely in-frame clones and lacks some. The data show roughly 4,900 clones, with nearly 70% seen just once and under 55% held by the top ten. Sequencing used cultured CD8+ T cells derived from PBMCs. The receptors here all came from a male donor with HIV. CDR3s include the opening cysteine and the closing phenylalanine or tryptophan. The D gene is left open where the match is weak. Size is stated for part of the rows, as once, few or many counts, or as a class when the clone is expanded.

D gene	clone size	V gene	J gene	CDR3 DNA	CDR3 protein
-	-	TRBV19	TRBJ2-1	TGTGCCAGTAGTCAACAGACAGGCCTCTTGGATGAGCAGTTCTTC	CASSQQTGLLDEQFF
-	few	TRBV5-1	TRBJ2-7	TGCGCCAGCAGCTTGATTCAGGGCGAGCAGTACTTC	CASSLIQGEQYF
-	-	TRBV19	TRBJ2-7	TGTGCCAGTAGTGATAGGGGCAAGTTCTACGAGCAGTACTTC	CASSDRGKFYEQYF
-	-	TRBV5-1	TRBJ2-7	TGCGCCAGCAGCTTGGGCGGGTCTCTCAAAGGGGGCGAGCAGTACTTC	CASSLGGSLKGGEQYF
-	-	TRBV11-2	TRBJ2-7	TGTGCCAGCAGCCAAGACAGGTTCTGGGCCTACGAGCAGTACTTC	CASSQDRFWAYEQYF
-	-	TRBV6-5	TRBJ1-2	TGTGCCAGCAGTTACGGGGGGGGCGGAGGCTACACCTTC	CASSYGGGGGYTF
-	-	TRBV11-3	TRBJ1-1	TGTGCCAGCAGTTCCGGGGGGAACACTGAAGCTTTCTTT	CASSSGGNTEAFF
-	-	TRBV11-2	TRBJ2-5	TGTGCCAGCACCCCGACAAACCAAGAGACCCAGTACTTC	CASTPTNQETQYF
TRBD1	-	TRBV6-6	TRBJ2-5	TGTGCCAGCAGTCAGGGACAGGGGGCGTTTTCCGAGACCCAGTACTTC	CASSQGQGAFSETQYF
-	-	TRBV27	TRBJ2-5	TGTGCCAGCAGTTTATCCAGCCAAGAGACCCAGTACTTC	CASSLSSQETQYF
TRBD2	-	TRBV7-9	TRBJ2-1	TGTGCCAGCAGCTCCGGGACTAGCGGGGTTGAGCGGCAGTTCTTC	CASSSGTSGVERQFF
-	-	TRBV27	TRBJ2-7	TGTGCCAGCAGTTTATCGGGGTCCTCCTACGAGCAGTACTTC	CASSLSGSSYEQYF
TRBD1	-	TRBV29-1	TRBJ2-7	TGCAGCGTCCAATACGGGACAGTTCCCTACGAGCAGTACTTC	CSVQYGTVPYEQYF
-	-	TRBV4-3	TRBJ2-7	TGCGCCAGCAGCCAAACCCGACAGGTCCCCTGGGACGAGCAGTACTTC	CASSQTRQVPWDEQYF
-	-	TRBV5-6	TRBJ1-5	TGTGCCAGCCGCTCTCGGTTACAGGGCAATCAGCCCCAGCATTTT	CASRSRLQGNQPQHF
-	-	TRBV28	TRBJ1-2	TGTGCCAGCAGTTTATATGGGGGCGCGGGCTACACCTTC	CASSLYGGAGYTF
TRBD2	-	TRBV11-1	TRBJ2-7	TGTGCCAGCAGCCCGGGACTAGCGGAGACCTACGAGCAGTACTTC	CASSPGLAETYEQYF
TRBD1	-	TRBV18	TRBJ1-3	TGTGCCAGCTCACAGGACAGGTACTCTGGAAACACCATATATTTT	CASSQDRYSGNTIYF
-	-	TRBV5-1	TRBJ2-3	TGCGCCAGCAGCACCCCGACAGTTTACACAGATACGCAGTATTTT	CASSTPTVYTDTQYF
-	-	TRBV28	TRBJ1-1	TGTGCCAGCAGTTTATATGGGCAGGGGATCACTGAAGCTTTCTTT	CASSLYGQGITEAFF
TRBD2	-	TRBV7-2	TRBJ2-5	TGTGCCAGCAGCTCCGGCGGGGGGGTCCAAGAGACCCAGTACTTC	CASSSGGGVQETQYF
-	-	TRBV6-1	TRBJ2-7	TGTGCCAGCAGTGAAGATGGAGGGGGGATGTGGGAGCAGTACTTC	CASSEDGGGMWEQYF
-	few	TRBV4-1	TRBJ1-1	TGCGCCAGCAGCCAAGGGACAGCCGAAGCTTTCTTT	CASSQGTAEAFF
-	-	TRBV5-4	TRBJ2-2	TGTGCCAGCAGCTTGGCACGGAGGGGGCGCACCGGGGAGCTGTTTTTT	CASSLARRGRTGELFF
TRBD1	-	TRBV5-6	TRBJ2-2	TGTGCCAGCAGCTTGTTAGGAGCCGGGACAGCGAACACCGGGGAGCTGTTTTTT	CASSLLGAGTANTGELFF
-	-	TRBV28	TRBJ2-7	TGTGCCAGCAGTTTCAGTGGCAGGGGAAACGAGCAGTACTTC	CASSFSGRGNEQYF
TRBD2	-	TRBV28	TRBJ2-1	TGTGCCAGCACCCCCGGGAGCGGGGCCTACAATGAGCAGTTCTTC	CASTPGSGAYNEQFF
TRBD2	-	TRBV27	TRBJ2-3	TGTGCCAGCAGCCTCAGCGGGGGGGCAGATACGCAGTATTTT	CASSLSGGADTQYF
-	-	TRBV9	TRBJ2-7	TGTGCCAGCAGCGTAGATCCCTCTAGTTGGTCCGAGCAGTACTTC	CASSVDPSSWSEQYF
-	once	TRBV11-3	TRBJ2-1	TGTGCCAGCATCAAAAGGGCTACTTTCAATGAGCAGTTCTTC	CASIKRATFNEQFF
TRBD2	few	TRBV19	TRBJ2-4	TGTGCCAGTAACGATCGGAGGTGGGGGGGACTAGCGGAAAACATTCAGTACTTC	CASNDRRWGGLAENIQYF
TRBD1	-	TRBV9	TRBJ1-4	TGTGCCAGCAGCGGGACGACAGGGGCTAATGAAAAACTGTTTTTT	CASSGTTGANEKLFF
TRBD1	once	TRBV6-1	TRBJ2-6	TGTGCCAGCAGTGAATCAGGGGGCTCTGGGGCCAACGTCCTGACTTTC	CASSESGGSGANVLTF
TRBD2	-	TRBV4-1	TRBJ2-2	TGCGCCAGCAGCCAAGGGACTAGCGGGCCCACCGGGGAGCTGTTTTTT	CASSQGTSGPTGELFF
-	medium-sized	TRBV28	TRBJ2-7	TGTGCCAGCAGCGAATCAATAGGACAAGCCTACGAGCAGTACTTC	CASSESIGQAYEQYF
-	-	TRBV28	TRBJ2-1	TGTGCCAGCAGTTTTAGGGGGTATGAGCAGTTCTTC	CASSFRGYEQFF
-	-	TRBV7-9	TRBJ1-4	TGTGCCAGCAGCCCGCGGACGGGGAATGAAAAACTGTTTTTT	CASSPRTGNEKLFF
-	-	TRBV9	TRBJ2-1	TGTGCCAGCTCAGGTCTGAGGAGGAATGAGCAGTTCTTC	CASSGLRRNEQFF
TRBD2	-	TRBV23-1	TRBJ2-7	TGCGCCAGCAATAGCGGGCAGGGCTACGAGCAGTACTTC	CASNSGQGYEQYF
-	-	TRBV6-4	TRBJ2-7	TGTGCCAGCAGTTCAGATGTCTCGGCCTACGAGCAGTACTTC	CASSSDVSAYEQYF
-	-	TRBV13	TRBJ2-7	TGTGCCAGCAGCGCTCCGGGACCCCCCTACGAGCAGTACTTC	CASSAPGPPYEQYF
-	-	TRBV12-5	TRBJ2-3	TGTGCTAGTGGTTCGACGAGCACAGATACGCAGTATTTT	CASGSTSTDTQYF
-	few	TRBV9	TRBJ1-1	TGTGCCAGCAGCGTAGGTACGGCAGGAGTTAGAGCTTTCTTT	CASSVGTAGVRAFF
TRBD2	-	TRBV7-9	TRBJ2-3	TGTGCCAGCAGCACTACTAGCGGGGGACCAGATACGCAGTATTTT	CASSTTSGGPDTQYF
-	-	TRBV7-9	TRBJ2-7	TGTGCCAGCAGCCCCGTGCAGGGTTCCTACGAGCAGTACTTC	CASSPVQGSYEQYF
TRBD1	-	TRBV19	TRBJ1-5	TGTGCCAGTAGTATAAATGAGGGGGCGTTTCAGCCCCAGCATTTT	CASSINEGAFQPQHF
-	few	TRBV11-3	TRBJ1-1	TGTGCCAGCAGCGTCAGGGGTGAGTCTGAAGCTTTCTTT	CASSVRGESEAFF
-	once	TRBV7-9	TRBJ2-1	TGTGCCAGCAGCTTATTGGGGGATGAGCAGTTCTTC	CASSLLGDEQFF
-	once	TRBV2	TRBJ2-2	TGTGCCAGCATACTCTCCAGGACCGGGGAGCTGTTTTTT	CASILSRTGELFF
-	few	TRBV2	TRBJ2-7	TGTGCCAGCAGTTCTGAACCCGGGACTTTCTACGAGCAGTACTTC	CASSSEPGTFYEQYF
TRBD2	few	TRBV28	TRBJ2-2	TGTGCCAGCAGCCCGCTAGCGGGGGCGGGGACCGGGGAGCTGTTTTTT	CASSPLAGAGTGELFF